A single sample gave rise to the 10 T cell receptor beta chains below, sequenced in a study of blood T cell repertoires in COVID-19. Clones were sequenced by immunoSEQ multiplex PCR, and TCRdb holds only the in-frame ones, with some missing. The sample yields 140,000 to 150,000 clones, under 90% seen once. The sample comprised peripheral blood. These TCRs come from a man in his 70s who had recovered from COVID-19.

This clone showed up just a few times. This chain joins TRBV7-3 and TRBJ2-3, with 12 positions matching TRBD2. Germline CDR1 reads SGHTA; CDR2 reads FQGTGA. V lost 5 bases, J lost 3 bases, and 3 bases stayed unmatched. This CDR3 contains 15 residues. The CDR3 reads CASSPTSGRTDTQYF. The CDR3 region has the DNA TGTGCCAGCAGCCCGACTAGCGGGAGAACAGATACGCAGTATTTT.

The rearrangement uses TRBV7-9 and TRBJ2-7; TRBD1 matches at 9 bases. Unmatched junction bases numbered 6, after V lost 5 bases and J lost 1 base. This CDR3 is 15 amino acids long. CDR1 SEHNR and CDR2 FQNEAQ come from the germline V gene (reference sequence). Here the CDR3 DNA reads TGTGCCAGCAGCACCATACAGGGGGCGTCCTACGAGCAGTACTTC. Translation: CASSTIQGASYEQYF.

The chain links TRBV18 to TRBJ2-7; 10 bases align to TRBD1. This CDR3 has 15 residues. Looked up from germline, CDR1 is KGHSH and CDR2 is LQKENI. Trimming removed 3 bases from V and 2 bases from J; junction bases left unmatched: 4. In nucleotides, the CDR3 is TGTGCCAGCTCACCCCTGGACAGGGGGACCTACGAGCAGTACTTC. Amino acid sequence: CASSPLDRGTYEQYF.

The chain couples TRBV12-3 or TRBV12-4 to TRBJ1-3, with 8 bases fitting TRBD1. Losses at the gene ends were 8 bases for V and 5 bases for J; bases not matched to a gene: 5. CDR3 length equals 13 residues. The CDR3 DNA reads TGTGCCAGCGATAGGACAGGGAGAAACACCATATATTTT. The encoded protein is CASDRTGRNTIYF.

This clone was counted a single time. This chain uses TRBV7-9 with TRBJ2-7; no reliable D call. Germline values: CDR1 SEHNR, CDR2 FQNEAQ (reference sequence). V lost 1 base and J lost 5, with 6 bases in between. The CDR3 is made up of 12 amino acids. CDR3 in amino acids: CASSLVINEQYF. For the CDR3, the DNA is TGTGCCAGCAGCTTAGTAATAAACGAGCAGTACTTC.

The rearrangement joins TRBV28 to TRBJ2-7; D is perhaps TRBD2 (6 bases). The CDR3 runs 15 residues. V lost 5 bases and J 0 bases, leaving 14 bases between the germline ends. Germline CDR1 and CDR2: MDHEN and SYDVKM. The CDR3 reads CASSMEGASSYEQYF. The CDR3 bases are TGTGCCAGCAGTATGGAGGGAGCTAGCTCCTACGAGCAGTACTTC.

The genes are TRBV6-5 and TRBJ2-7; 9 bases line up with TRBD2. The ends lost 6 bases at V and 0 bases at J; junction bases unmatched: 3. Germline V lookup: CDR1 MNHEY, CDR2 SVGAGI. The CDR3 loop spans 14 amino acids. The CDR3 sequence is CASSGLANSYEQYF. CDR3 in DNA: TGTGCCAGCAGCGGACTAGCGAACTCCTACGAGCAGTACTTC.

CDR3 nucleotides: TGTGCCAGCAGTTACCCGGAGTCCCATGAGCAGTTCTTC. Translated, it gives CASSYPESHEQFF. The V call is TRBV6-5, the J call TRBJ2-1, with D unclear. Trimming took off 2 bases at V and 8 bases at J, with 10 bases between the two ends. CDR3 size: 13 residues. The V gene's germline CDR1 is MNHEY and CDR2 SVGAGI.

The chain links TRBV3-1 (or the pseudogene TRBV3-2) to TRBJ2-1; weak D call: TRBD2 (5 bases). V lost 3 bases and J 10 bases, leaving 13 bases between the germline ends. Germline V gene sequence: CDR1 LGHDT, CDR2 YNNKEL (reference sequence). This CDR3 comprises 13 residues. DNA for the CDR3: TGTGCCAGCAGCCAGGGCGGGTATGGGGAGCAGTTCTTC. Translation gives CASSQGGYGEQFF.

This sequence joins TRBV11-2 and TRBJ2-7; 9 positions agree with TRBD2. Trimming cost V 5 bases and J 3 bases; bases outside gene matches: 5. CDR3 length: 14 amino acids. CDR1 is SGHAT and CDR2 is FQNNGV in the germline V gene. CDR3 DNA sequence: TGTGCCAGCAGCCGGACTAGCGATTACTACGAGCAGTACTTC. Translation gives CASSRTSDYYEQYF.